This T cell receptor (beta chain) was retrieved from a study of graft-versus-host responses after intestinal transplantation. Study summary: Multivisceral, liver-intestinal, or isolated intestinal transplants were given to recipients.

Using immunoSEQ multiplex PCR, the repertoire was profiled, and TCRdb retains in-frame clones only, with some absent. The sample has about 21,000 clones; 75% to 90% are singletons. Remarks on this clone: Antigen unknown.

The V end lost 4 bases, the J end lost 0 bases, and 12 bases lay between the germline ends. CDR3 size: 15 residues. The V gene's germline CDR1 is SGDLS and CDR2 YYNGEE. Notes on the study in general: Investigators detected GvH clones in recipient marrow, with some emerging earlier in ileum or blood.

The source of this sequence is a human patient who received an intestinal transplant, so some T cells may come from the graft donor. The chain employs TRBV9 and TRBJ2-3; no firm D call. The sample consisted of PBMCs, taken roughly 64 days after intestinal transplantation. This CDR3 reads CASSLDPLSTDTQYF. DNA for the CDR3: TGTGCCAGCAGCTTGGATCCACTTAGCACAGATACGCAGTATTTT.